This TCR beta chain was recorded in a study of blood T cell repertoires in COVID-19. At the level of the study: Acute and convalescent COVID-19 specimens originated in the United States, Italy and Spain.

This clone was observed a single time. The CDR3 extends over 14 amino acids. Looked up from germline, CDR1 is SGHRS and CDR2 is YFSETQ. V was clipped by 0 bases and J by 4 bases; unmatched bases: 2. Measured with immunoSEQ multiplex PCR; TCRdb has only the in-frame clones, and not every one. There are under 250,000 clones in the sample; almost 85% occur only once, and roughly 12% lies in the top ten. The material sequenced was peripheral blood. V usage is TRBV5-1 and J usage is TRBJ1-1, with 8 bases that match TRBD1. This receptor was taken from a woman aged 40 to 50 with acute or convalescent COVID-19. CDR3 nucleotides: TGCGCCAGCAGCTTGGCAGGGGGCACCACTGAAGCTTTCTTT. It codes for CASSLAGGTTEAFF.